The 8 T cell receptor beta chains below all came from one sample that was sequenced in a study of T cell responses to AZD1222 COVID-19 vaccine (dated by TCRdb to about 2021). Receptor libraries were prepared by the immunoSEQ multiplex PCR assay. The table was pulled from immuneACCESS by TCRdb, which kept in-frame rearrangements only. Such tables lose some clones; where checked, under half of the loss comes from unresolved V genes, and the rest has no known cause. The sample table contains some 130,000 clones; only one count was recorded for approximately 91% of them. The ten largest make up roughly 0.98% of the sample. In light of the paper, this sample's time point label describes: about 28 days (+/-7) after the second vaccine dose. Sequenced here: peripheral blood, sampled 28 days after the second AZD1222 dose. The receptors were gathered from an adult who received the AZD1222 COVID-19 vaccine.

The chain is built from TRBV18 and TRBJ2-1; 8 positions match TRBD2. Unmatched junction bases numbered 10, after V lost 2 bases and J lost 10 bases. The length of the CDR3 is 15 residues. Germline V lookup: CDR1 KGHSH, CDR2 LQKENI. This CDR3 reads CASSPGTSKVGEQFF. CDR3 DNA sequence: TGTGCCAGCTCACCAGGGACTAGTAAGGTTGGCGAGCAGTTCTTC.

The chain uses TRBV29-1 and TRBJ2-3, with D hard to call. CDR1 SQVTM and CDR2 ANQGSEA come from the germline V gene. The CDR3 has 13 residues. Trimming took 1 base from V and 3 from J, leaving 8 bases between them. CDR3: CSVEGSETDTQYF. The CDR3 region has the DNA TGCAGCGTTGAAGGGTCAGAGACAGATACGCAGTATTTT.

This chain connects TRBV5-6 to TRBJ1-2; TRBD1 agrees at 8 bases. CDR3 length: 15 amino acids. The V gene end was trimmed by 1 base and the J gene end by 5 bases; junction bases not matched to a gene: 7. Germline CDR1 SGHDT, CDR2 YYEEEE. CDR3 loop: CASSLTGQGRYGYTF. Here the CDR3 DNA reads TGTGCCAGCAGCTTGACCGGACAGGGTCGTTATGGCTACACCTTC.

This clone was seen just once. This CDR3 reads CASSVRGQEETQYF. The CDR3 DNA sequence: TGTGCCAGCAGCGTCCGGGGTCAGGAAGAGACCCAGTACTTC. The rearrangement links TRBV9 to TRBJ2-5, with D perhaps TRBD2 (5 bases). The germline gives CDR1 SGDLS, CDR2 YYNGEE. The V end lost 2 bases, the J end lost 3 bases, and 11 bases lay between the germline ends. The CDR3 consists of 14 residues.

The chain is built from TRBV28 and TRBJ1-2, with D uncertain. The CDR3 has 13 residues. V shed 3 bases and J shed 5 bases, with 10 bases lying between them. The germline gives CDR1 MDHEN, CDR2 SYDVKM. CDR3 in amino acids: CASSFGRRYGYTF. CDR3 in DNA: TGTGCCAGCAGTTTCGGCAGGAGGTATGGCTACACCTTC.

The genes are TRBV21-1 and TRBJ2-6; TRBD1 is taken as the D call from the table, unchecked against the DNA. TRBV21-1 is assigned pseudogene status. The CDR3 totals 17 residues. The CDR3 DNA sequence: TGTGCCAGCACCCTTGACAGGGGGGGCTCTGGGGCCAACGTCCTGACTTTC. This translates into CASTLDRGGSGANVLTF.

CDR3 sequence reads: CASSLIGALGYTF. The CDR3 coding sequence is TGTGCCAGCAGTTTGATTGGGGCGCTGGGCTACACCTTC. The chain carries TRBV28 and TRBJ1-2; D might be TRBD1 (5 bases). The ends were cut back, 3 bases at V and 8 bases at J, with 13 bases in the middle. CDR3 length: 13 residues. Germline V gives CDR1 MDHEN, CDR2 SYDVKM.

The chain combines TRBV6-5 with TRBJ2-5; D is unclear. The V gene lost 2 bases and the J gene lost 5 bases, with 15 bases spanning the gap. The CDR3 runs 15 residues. In germline, CDR1 is MNHEY, CDR2 SVGAGI. CDR3 residues: CASSYRRVKGETQYF. The CDR3 bases are TGTGCCAGCAGTTACCGTAGGGTTAAAGGGGAGACCCAGTACTTC.